This T cell receptor (beta chain) was sequenced during a study of beta chain features in type 1 diabetes. Study summary: Sorted cells, 90 million to 130 million in number, were examined across all samples. Findings and caveats of the study: The study notes PCR might favor shorter templates equally in patients and controls. In every one of the four CD4+ subsets, TCRB CDR3s were moderately but significantly shorter in Type 1 diabetes patients. Comparison showed that naive, central memory and Treg TCRB repertoires appeared more similar among patients than among healthy donors.

Expressed TCRB transcripts got sequenced, as all isolated RNA was reverse transcribed. This table comes from immunoSEQ multiplex PCR, and its TCRdb copy is limited to in-frame clones, with some not included. Of about 650,000 clones listed, 12% are singletons. This clone appeared a few times. Its antigen is unknown. The germline V gene has CDR1 LNHNV and CDR2 YYDKDF (reference sequence). There are 15 residues in the CDR3. V shed 0 bases and J shed 2 bases, with 11 bases lying between them. Purities over 95% were achieved in all sorted populations. J is TRBJ2-7 and V is TRBV15; D uncertain. This clonotype was sampled from a man in his thirties or forties with type 1 diabetes. The specimen was naive CD4+ T cells from blood. CDR3 protein: CATSRDPGATYEQYF. In DNA form, the CDR3 reads TGTGCCACCAGCAGAGATCCCGGAGCGACCTACGAGCAGTACTTC.